This is a list of T cell receptor beta chains from one sample in a study of regulatory T cells in long-lasting Graves disease. TCRdb ran MiXCR on the multiplex PCR reads and lists one entry per CDR3 protein. The top ten hold about two fifths of the sample, which has roughly 700,000 distinct CDR3 sequences, about 30% seen once. The material sequenced was peripheral blood mononuclear cells (PBMCs), taken when the disease was refractory, from a patient treated with antithyroid drugs. The origin of the receptors is a female donor with Graves disease. CDR3s include the opening cysteine and the closing phenylalanine or tryptophan. A D gene is named only where the DNA matches it firmly. Some rows have no size entry. The others give once, few or many, or a class for an expanded clone.

>.|.|TRBJ2-4|TRBV12-3/TRBV12-4
TGTGCCAGCAGTTTCAGGGTGGACATTCAGTACTTC
CASSFRVDIQYF
>TRBD2|.|TRBJ2-3|TRBV4-1
TGCGCCAGCAGCCAGTTGTGGGAGGGGAGCACAGATACGCAGTATTTT
CASSQLWEGSTDTQYF
>.|.|TRBJ2-1|TRBV6-2/TRBV6-3
TGTGCCAGCAGTTCAAGAAGGGGAACCAATGAGCAGTTCTTC
CASSSRRGTNEQFF
>.|.|TRBJ2-2|TRBV7-7
TGTGCCTTGGGGGGCGGCGGGGAGCTGTTTTTT
CALGGGGELFF
>TRBD1|.|TRBJ2-7|TRBV4-1
TGCGCCAGCAGCCGTCTACTACAGGGGGACTACGAGCAGTACTTC
CASSRLLQGDYEQYF
>TRBD2|.|TRBJ2-2|TRBV11-2
TGTGCCAGCAGCCCGACGAGCGGGAGCCTCTCCGGGGAGCTGTTTTTT
CASSPTSGSLSGELFF
>.|.|TRBJ1-5|TRBV6-1
TGTGCCAGCAGTGAAACCGTTGGGGATTCCGGGAATCAGCCCCAGCATTTT
CASSETVGDSGNQPQHF
>TRBD1|.|TRBJ2-7|TRBV19
TGTGCCAGTAGTATACCGGGACAGGGCTACGAGCAGTACTTC
CASSIPGQGYEQYF
>.|once|TRBJ2-7|TRBV6-1
TGTGCCAGCAGCCCGACCGCCTTCTACGAGCAGTACTTC
CASSPTAFYEQYF
>.|.|TRBJ2-3|TRBV6-1
TGTGCCAGCAGTACCGAGGAAGATACGCAGTATTTT
CASSTEEDTQYF
>.|.|TRBJ1-5|TRBV5-6
TGTGCCAGCAGCTTGTTGGGGGCTAGTCAGCCCCAGCATTTT
CASSLLGASQPQHF
>.|few|TRBJ1-1|TRBV7-7
TGTGCCAGCAGCCAGGACGAGGGGGGCGAAGCTTTCTTT
CASSQDEGGEAFF
>.|few|TRBJ1-5|TRBV20-1
TGCAGTGCTAGCGAGGGAACGGGGCAGCCCCAGCATTTT
CSASEGTGQPQHF
>TRBD1|few|TRBJ1-2|TRBV25-1
TGTGCCAGCCGTGCTCCGGGACAGGGGGACGGCTACACCTTC
CASRAPGQGDGYTF
>.|few|TRBJ1-1|TRBV5-1
TGCGCCAGCAGCTTAGGGACACGCCAAATACCTGAAGCTTTCTTT
CASSLGTRQIPEAFF
>.|few|TRBJ2-7|TRBV6-1
TGTGCCAGCAGTGAATCCCTAGGGAACTCCTACGAGCAGTACTTC
CASSESLGNSYEQYF
>.|few|TRBJ2-7|TRBV4-1
TGCGCCAGCAGCCAAGCGACAGGCCACGGGAACGAGCAGTACTTC
CASSQATGHGNEQYF
>.|.|TRBJ1-1|TRBV29-1
TGCAGCGTTGTTGCCGCGACAGTTCTCCAACGTGAAGCTTTCTTT
CSVVAATVLQREAFF